This T cell receptor (beta chain) derives from a study of T-cell memory formation after mild COVID-19. Overall study results and limits: Contracting CD4+ clones were located mainly in CM and EM, and CD8+ clones in EMRA. Pre-infection memory already had some responding clones, implying cross-reactive memory joined. Day 15 to 85 contracting clones showed balanced CD4/CD8; day 15 to 37 expanders favored CD4+.

CDR1 is LNHDA and CDR2 is SQIVND in the germline V gene (reference sequence). J was trimmed by 4 bases and V by 6 bases; bases with no gene match: 9. The length of the CDR3 is 14 residues. TCR alpha and TCR beta cDNA libraries carrying sample barcodes and UMIs were produced by 5'RACE using constant-segment primers. TCRdb called the 5' RACE reads again in MiXCR, with one record for every CDR3 protein. The sample carries about 390,000 distinct CDR3 sequences, around 21% recorded once. This clonotype was observed a handful of times. Its antigen is not identified. The sample was PBMCs or a T cell subset sorted from them (not recorded which). The rearrangement links TRBV19 to TRBJ2-7; 7 positions agree with TRBD1. This clonotype was obtained from an adult woman who had mild COVID-19 (a few samples of this study predate the infection). Cell type and time point are not known. CDR3 residues: CASSDPGQRYEQYF. The DNA of the CDR3 is TGTGCCAGTAGCGATCCGGGACAGCGGTACGAGCAGTACTTC.